Listed below are T cell receptor beta chains from one sample, sequenced in a study of blood T cell repertoires in COVID-19. Profiling relied on immunoSEQ multiplex PCR, and the TCRdb table lists in-frame clones only, not all of them. The sample has approximately 360,000 clones; around 89% are singletons. Material for sequencing was peripheral blood. These TCRs come from a man aged 18 to 30 with active or convalescent COVID-19. CDR3s include the opening cysteine and the closing phenylalanine or tryptophan. Fields, in order: CDR3 length, D gene, J gene, V gene, clone size, CDR3 protein, CDR3 DNA. The D gene is left open where the match is weak. Some rows have no size entry. The others give once, few or many, or a class for an expanded clone.

13 | - | TRBJ2-7 | TRBV11-2 | - | CASSTSREGEQYF | TGTGCCAGCAGCACTTCCAGGGAAGGCGAGCAGTACTTC
16 | TRBD1 | TRBJ1-5 | TRBV3-1/TRBV3-2 | - | CASSRRGQGAQQPQHF | TGTGCCAGCAGCCGGAGGGGACAGGGGGCGCAGCAGCCCCAGCATTTT
14 | - | TRBJ2-7 | TRBV2 | - | CATRTGPASYEQYF | TGTGCTACCCGAACAGGCCCGGCTTCCTACGAGCAGTACTTC
12 | - | TRBJ1-1 | TRBV24-1 | - | CATGARTGEAFF | TGTGCCACCGGGGCGCGAACAGGTGAAGCTTTCTTT
15 | TRBD1 | TRBJ1-6 | TRBV6-5 | - | CASSSLTGDYSPLHF | TGTGCCAGCAGTTCGCTGACAGGGGATTATTCACCCCTCCACTTT
12 | - | TRBJ2-2 | TRBV28 | - | CASSTIKRELFF | TGTGCCAGCAGCACAATTAAGAGGGAGCTGTTTTTT
14 | - | TRBJ1-6 | TRBV27 | - | CASSFQQEGPPLHF | TGTGCCAGCAGTTTTCAACAGGAGGGCCCACCCCTCCACTTT
16 | TRBD1 | TRBJ1-1 | TRBV27 | once | CASSYWTGPRFAEAFF | TGTGCCAGCAGTTATTGGACAGGCCCAAGGTTCGCTGAAGCTTTCTTT
18 | TRBD1 | TRBJ2-6 | TRBV2 | few | CASRSGGIPSFGANVLTF | TGTGCCAGCAGATCAGGGGGTATCCCATCTTTTGGGGCCAACGTGCTGACTTTC
14 | TRBD2 | TRBJ2-3 | TRBV6-5 | - | CGTRLAGGSDTQYF | TGTGGCACTCGACTAGCGGGGGGCTCAGATACGCAGTATTTT
17 | TRBD2 | TRBJ2-5 | TRBV3-1/TRBV3-2 | - | CASSPASGGSLQETQYF | TGTGCCAGCAGCCCCGCTAGCGGGGGCAGCCTACAAGAGACCCAGTACTTC
13 | - | TRBJ2-7 | TRBV25-1 | - | CASSAGWAYEQYF | TGTGCCAGCAGCGCCGGCTGGGCTTACGAGCAGTACTTC
14 | - | TRBJ1-1 | TRBV4-2 | - | CASSQDLRGTEAFF | TGTGCCAGCAGCCAAGACCTAAGGGGCACTGAAGCTTTCTTT
15 | - | TRBJ1-6 | TRBV12-5 | - | CASPSGGSYNSPLHF | TGTGCTAGCCCAAGCGGGGGTTCTTATAATTCACCCCTCCACTTT
21 | TRBD2 | TRBJ2-1 | TRBV7-8 | - | CASSLEDWGLAGAKFKNEQFF | TGTGCCAGCAGCTTAGAAGATTGGGGCCTAGCGGGAGCAAAATTTAAAAATGAGCAGTTCTTC
12 | - | TRBJ1-4 | TRBV28 | once | CASSLLNEKLFF | TGTGCCAGCAGTTTACTGAATGAAAAACTGTTTTTT
14 | TRBD1 | TRBJ1-1 | TRBV4-3 | - | CASRGKGGSTEAFF | TGCGCCAGCAGGGGGAAAGGGGGCAGTACTGAAGCTTTCTTT
15 | - | TRBJ2-1 | TRBV7-6 | - | CASSFRLTSNNEQFF | TGTGCCAGCAGCTTTCGACTGACTAGTAACAATGAGCAGTTCTTC
15 | - | TRBJ1-6 | TRBV27 | - | CASSFFEPNNSPLHF | TGTGCCAGCAGTTTCTTTGAGCCAAATAATTCACCCCTCCACTTT
19 | TRBD1 | TRBJ1-2 | TRBV27 | - | CASSLSGGSPGGFSYGYTF | TGTGCCAGCAGTTTATCCGGCGGTTCCCCAGGGGGCTTTTCCTATGGCTACACCTTC
15 | TRBD1 | TRBJ1-2 | TRBV16 | - | CASSQSRQGAYGYTF | TGTGCCAGCAGCCAATCTAGACAGGGAGCATATGGCTACACCTTC
15 | - | TRBJ1-4 | TRBV7-6 | once | CASSLGPGANEKLFF | TGTGCCAGCAGCTTAGGGCCAGGGGCTAATGAAAAACTGTTTTTT
14 | TRBD2 | TRBJ2-7 | TRBV10-2 | - | CASRPGLAGNEQYF | TGCGCCAGCAGGCCGGGACTAGCGGGGAACGAGCAGTACTTC
14 | TRBD1 | TRBJ2-7 | TRBV9 | - | CASSVEQGSDEQYF | TGTGCCAGCAGCGTAGAACAGGGGTCCGACGAGCAGTACTTC
15 | - | TRBJ2-5 | TRBV4-1 | - | CASSPYAGDTGTQYF | TGCGCCAGCAGCCCCTATGCGGGGGACACGGGGACCCAGTACTTC
14 | - | TRBJ1-2 | TRBV25-1 | - | CASSGGPGGNGYTF | TGTGCCAGCAGTGGGGGACCGGGAGGTAATGGCTACACCTTC
15 | - | TRBJ2-7 | TRBV28 | - | CASSTIDQSSYEQYF | TGTGCCAGCAGTACTATAGACCAGAGCTCCTACGAGCAGTACTTC
16 | - | TRBJ2-3 | TRBV19 | - | CASSIVLGGGTDTQYF | TGTGCCAGTAGTATAGTGTTAGGGGGTGGCACAGATACGCAGTATTTT
16 | TRBD1 | TRBJ1-1 | TRBV28 | - | CASSSPGQGARTEAFF | TGTGCCAGCAGTTCACCGGGACAGGGGGCGCGTACTGAAGCTTTCTTT
15 | TRBD2 | TRBJ2-7 | TRBV7-2 | - | CASSSQGGEGYEQYF | TGTGCCAGCAGCTCCCAAGGAGGGGAGGGGTACGAGCAGTACTTC
14 | - | TRBJ1-2 | TRBV6-5 | - | CASRVGGGNYGYTF | TGTGCCAGCAGGGTAGGGGGTGGTAACTATGGCTACACCTTC
16 | TRBD1 | TRBJ2-7 | TRBV7-6 | once | CASSLRQGAGSYEQYF | TGTGCCAGCAGCCTCAGACAGGGGGCAGGTTCCTACGAGCAGTACTTC
15 | TRBD1 | TRBJ2-2 | TRBV28 | - | CASSFTRQGPGELFF | TGTGCCAGCAGCTTCACTCGACAGGGGCCGGGGGAGCTGTTTTTT
12 | - | TRBJ1-1 | TRBV12-3/TRBV12-4 | once | CASSLGSTEAFF | TGTGCCAGCAGTTTAGGGAGCACTGAAGCTTTCTTT
13 | - | TRBJ2-1 | TRBV5-1 | - | CASSFRLYNEQFF | TGCGCCAGCAGCTTTCGACTGTACAATGAGCAGTTCTTC
15 | TRBD2 | TRBJ2-7 | TRBV19 | - | CASSPSGEGHYEQYF | TGTGCCAGTAGTCCGTCGGGGGAGGGCCACTACGAGCAGTACTTC
19 | - | TRBJ2-1 | TRBV5-1 | - | CASSWGGAGRTLPGNEQFF | TGCGCCAGCAGCTGGGGTGGTGCGGGACGGACTCTTCCTGGCAATGAGCAGTTCTTC
14 | - | TRBJ2-2 | TRBV6-5 | - | CASSYPPGTGELFF | TGTGCCAGCAGTTACCCCCCGGGCACCGGGGAGCTGTTTTTT
12 | - | TRBJ1-2 | TRBV7-3 | - | CASSLPNYGYTF | TGTGCCAGCAGCTTACCAAACTATGGCTACACCTTC
14 | - | TRBJ2-7 | TRBV30 | - | CAWSVGLASYEQYF | TGTGCCTGGAGTGTGGGGTTAGCGTCCTACGAGCAGTACTTC
14 | - | TRBJ1-2 | TRBV7-9 | - | CASSRRDTNYGYTF | TGTGCCAGCAGCAGAAGGGACACTAACTATGGCTACACCTTC
15 | - | TRBJ1-1 | TRBV7-3 | - | CASSLTGQLNTEAFF | TGTGCCAGCAGCTTAACGGGGCAGTTGAACACTGAAGCTTTCTTT
15 | TRBD1 | TRBJ2-7 | TRBV19 | - | CASTTGQGAAYEQYF | TGTGCCAGTACCACGGGACAGGGGGCGGCCTACGAGCAGTACTTC
16 | TRBD1 | TRBJ1-4 | TRBV5-1 | - | CASSWGGMDRGEKLFF | TGCGCCAGCAGCTGGGGGGGTATGGACAGGGGTGAAAAACTGTTTTTT
14 | TRBD2 | TRBJ2-7 | TRBV6-2/TRBV6-3 | - | CASSAAGRPYEQYF | TGTGCCAGCAGTGCCGCCGGGAGGCCCTACGAGCAGTACTTC
16 | TRBD1 | TRBJ1-2 | TRBV10-3 | - | CAIREGTVQTNYGYTF | TGTGCCATCAGGGAAGGGACAGTACAAACTAACTATGGCTACACCTTC
17 | TRBD2 | TRBJ2-3 | TRBV19 | - | CASSIDRTSGSTDTQYF | TGTGCCAGTAGTATTGATCGCACTAGCGGGAGCACAGATACGCAGTATTTT
14 | TRBD2 | TRBJ2-7 | TRBV27 | once | CASSALAGGDEQYF | TGTGCCAGCAGTGCCCTAGCGGGTGGGGACGAGCAGTACTTC
19 | TRBD2 | TRBJ2-1 | TRBV18 | once | CASSPTGPGLAGAYNEQFF | TGTGCCAGCTCACCAACAGGGCCGGGTCTAGCGGGAGCCTACAATGAGCAGTTCTTC
16 | - | TRBJ2-1 | TRBV9 | - | CASSPGGTALSNEQFF | TGTGCCAGCAGCCCGGGGGGGACAGCGTTATCCAATGAGCAGTTCTTC
15 | TRBD1 | TRBJ1-5 | TRBV27 | once | CASSSPGTGGQPQHF | TGTGCCAGCAGTTCCCCGGGGACAGGGGGCCAGCCCCAGCATTTT
14 | - | TRBJ1-2 | TRBV2 | - | CASTPQGPNYGYTF | TGTGCCAGCACCCCACAGGGACCCAACTATGGCTACACCTTC